The table lists the clone carrying this T cell receptor beta chain with a few counts. Its antigen is still unknown. The sample is drawn from a study of T-cell reconstitution after alpha-beta-depleted transplantation in children. Findings and caveats of the study: T-cell numbers and diversity, one year after transplant, stemmed largely from T cells that were newly produced. Several hundred expanded graft clones reportedly gave rise to the alpha-beta T cells present about two months after transplant.

Preparation of the TCRbeta library involved a method that used unique molecular identifiers. TCRdb re-called the PCR reads through MiXCR, storing one row per CDR3 protein. The data hold around 490,000 distinct CDR3 sequences, with over 9.5% observed a single time. Germline CDR1 is MNHNS and CDR2 is SASEGT. The V end lost 6 bases, the J end lost 6 bases, and 17 bases lay between the germline ends. The CDR3 runs 15 residues. The chain combines TRBV6-1 with TRBJ2-2; the D is unclear. Sample: PBMCs, mostly from graft donor cells, taken 180 days after TCRalphabeta/CD19-depleted stem cell transplant. The receptor comes from a female patient under 10 years old who had a stem cell transplant for aplastic anemia, so the T cells may come from the graft donor. The CDR3 is CASSRGRVASGELFF. DNA of the CDR3: TGTGCCAGCAGCAGAGGACGGGTCGCATCCGGGGAGCTGTTTTTT.